The 19 T cell receptor beta chains presented below share a single source sample, sequenced in a study of graft-versus-host responses after intestinal transplantation. The data were produced by immunoSEQ multiplex PCR, yet TCRdb's version contains in-frame clones alone and is incomplete. Counted here are some 22,000 clones, approximately 91% occurring once; the ten biggest clones make up around 2%. Material: PBMCs, obtained roughly 38 days after intestinal transplant. These receptors all stem from a human patient who received an intestinal transplant, so some T cells may come from the graft donor.

The rearrangement uses TRBV6-1 and TRBJ2-7; 8 bases align to TRBD1. V was pared by 4 bases and J by 3 bases, with 5 bases of the junction left unmatched. The CDR3 is made up of 14 amino acids. Germline CDR1 and CDR2: MNHNS and SASEGT. CDR3 sequence reads: CASSGQGAYYEQYF. CDR3 bases: TGTGCCAGCAGTGGGCAGGGGGCTTACTACGAGCAGTACTTC.

This clone was observed a single time. The chain couples TRBV9 to TRBJ2-5; TRBD1 matches at 10 bases. Unmatched junction bases numbered 4, after V lost 0 bases and J lost 5 bases. The CDR3 covers 15 residues. CDR1 and CDR2 from the germline V gene are SGDLS and YYNGEE. The CDR3 DNA is TGTGCCAGCAGCGTAGAGACAGGGGGCGGGGAGACCCAGTACTTC. Encoded protein: CASSVETGGGETQYF.

V and J are TRBV19 and TRBJ1-1, with unresolved D. The germline gives CDR1 LNHDA, CDR2 SQIVND (reference sequence). The CDR3 is made up of 13 amino acids. Trimming shortened V by 5 bases and J by 1 base, and 8 bases separated the two germline ends. CDR3 sequence reads: CASSFGPNTEAFF. The CDR3 DNA reads TGTGCCAGTAGTTTCGGACCGAACACTGAAGCTTTCTTT.

This chain links TRBV7-9 with TRBJ2-7; D unresolved. The germline gives CDR1 SEHNR, CDR2 FQNEAQ (reference sequence). V was trimmed by 3 bases and J by 0 bases, leaving 12 bases between them. The CDR3 runs to 15 residues. CDR3 amino acids: CASSFGQGVSYEQYF. The CDR3 DNA reads TGTGCCAGCAGCTTCGGGCAAGGTGTCTCCTACGAGCAGTACTTC.

This chain connects TRBV30 to TRBJ2-1; the D is unclear. Germline-derived CDR1 and CDR2 are GTSNPN and SVGIG (reference sequence). This CDR3 region has 11 residues. V lost 5 bases to trimming and J lost 9 bases, with 11 bases between them. The CDR3 is CAWGPLTEQFF. The CDR3 DNA follows: TGTGCCTGGGGCCCTCTTACTGAGCAGTTCTTC.

The chain carries TRBV10-3 and TRBJ2-3, with D unclear. This CDR3 region has 17 residues. Germline CDR1 reads ENHRY; CDR2 reads SYGVKD. Trimming stripped 2 bases from V and 2 bases from J, with 17 bases between. CDR3 sequence reads: CAISEVSALRPTDTQYF. The CDR3 coding sequence is TGTGCCATCAGTGAGGTTTCGGCGCTACGACCCACAGATACGCAGTATTTT.

CDR3 coding DNA: TGCGCCAGCAGCTTACGGACTACCCCGCCCTGGGCTGAGCAGTTCTTC. This codes for CASSLRTTPPWAEQFF. This chain uses TRBV5-1 with TRBJ2-1; tentative D call: TRBD2 (6 bases). Trimming stripped 2 bases from V and 9 bases from J, with 21 bases between. The CDR3 sequence is 16 residues long. Germline loops: CDR1 SGHRS, CDR2 YFSETQ.

The rearrangement uses TRBV2 and TRBJ2-3, with D maybe TRBD2 (5 bases). The germline gives CDR1 SNHLY, CDR2 FYNNEI. Trimming took 6 bases from V and 1 from J, leaving 20 bases between them. This CDR3 has 17 amino acids. The CDR3 nucleotides are TGTGCCAGCAGCGCCTTCTGGAGCGGTGGGGGCACAGATACGCAGTATTTT. Translated: CASSAFWSGGGTDTQYF. Using reference TRBV2 and TRBJ2-3 for the parts outside the CDR3, the full variable domain is EPEVTQTPSHQVTQMGQEVILRCVPISNHLYFYWYRQILGQKVEFLVSFYNNEISEKSEIFDDQFSVERPDGSNFTLKIRSTKLEDSAMYFCASSAFWSGGGTDTQYFGPGTRLTVL.

Points on this clone: This specimen includes other DNA sequences encoding the same CDR3. The V call is TRBV11-1, the J call TRBJ2-4; possibly TRBD2 for D (5 bases). This CDR3 region has 14 residues. V was cut by 3 bases and J by 6 bases, with 12 bases left in between. Germline CDR1 is SGHAT and CDR2 is FQDESV (reference sequence). The CDR3 DNA is TGTGCCAGCAGCTTGTGGGAGACGAGAAACATTCAGTACTTC. It codes for CASSLWETRNIQYF.

V is TRBV5-6 and J is TRBJ1-5, with D possibly matching TRBD1 (6 bases). The CDR3 consists of 15 residues. V dropped 4 bases and J dropped 2 bases, with 13 bases sitting between them. Germline V gene sequence: CDR1 SGHDT, CDR2 YYEEEE. The CDR3 DNA sequence: TGTGCCAGCAGCGGGCAGGGGAACGGCAATCAGCCCCAGCATTTT. Translation gives CASSGQGNGNQPQHF.

The chain employs TRBV18 and TRBJ1-2, with TRBD1 matching over 7 bases. Germline lookup yields CDR1 KGHSH and CDR2 LQKENI. V was pared by 1 base and J by 4 bases, with 0 bases of the junction left unmatched. The CDR3 spans 13 residues. CDR3 in amino acids: CASSPQGAYGYTF. DNA of the CDR3: TGTGCCAGCTCACCACAGGGGGCCTATGGCTACACCTTC.

The chain employs TRBV21-1 and TRBJ2-1; TRBD2 is the table's D call, not checked against the DNA. TRBV21-1 is labeled a pseudogene. The CDR3 loop spans 16 amino acids. The CDR3 DNA reads as TGTGCCAGCAGCAAAGCTAGCGGATTCTCCTACAATGAGCAGTTCTTC. Its protein is CASSKASGFSYNEQFF.

J is TRBJ2-3 and V is TRBV4-2, with D possibly TRBD2 on 6 matching bases. The V end was cut by 0 bases, the J end by 3 bases, with 19 bases between. The CDR3 runs to 18 residues. The germline gives CDR1 LGHNA, CDR2 YNFKEQ. For the CDR3, the DNA is TGTGCCAGCAGCCAAGATCCCTTAGCGGTTGGGGGGACAGATACGCAGTATTTT. The encoded protein is CASSQDPLAVGGTDTQYF.

This rearrangement joins TRBV2 to TRBJ2-5; the match to TRBD1 covers 9 bases. This CDR3 has 17 residues. With 4 bases clipped from V and 5 bases from J, the junction kept 14 bases outside the gene matches. Germline lookup yields CDR1 SNHLY and CDR2 FYNNEI. The CDR3 spells CASSVQPQGAYMETQYF. The DNA for the CDR3 is TGTGCCAGCAGTGTTCAGCCACAGGGGGCCTATATGGAGACCCAGTACTTC.

The V and J genes are TRBV29-1 and TRBJ2-5; D unresolved. Germline values: CDR1 SQVTM, CDR2 ANQGSEA. The CDR3 has 15 amino acids. V shed 6 bases and J shed 2 bases, with 19 bases lying between them. Written as DNA, the CDR3 is TGCAGCGTCGACGGCCTACCCCCAAGACAAGAGACCCAGTACTTC. This translates into CSVDGLPPRQETQYF.

V is TRBV9 and J is TRBJ2-7, with D maybe TRBD2 (5 bases). The CDR3 has 15 residues. The germline V gene encodes CDR1 SGDLS and CDR2 YYNGEE. V gave up 0 bases and J gave up 3 bases, with 13 bases separating them. The CDR3 DNA follows: TGTGCCAGCAGCGTAGGTGTGGACTCTGGCTACGAGCAGTACTTC. Encoded protein: CASSVGVDSGYEQYF. The full variable domain, completed using reference TRBV9 and TRBJ2-7, is DSGVTQTPKHLITATGQRVTLRCSPRSGDLSVYWYQQSLDQGLQFLIQYYNGEERAKGNILERFSAQQFPDLHSELNLSSLELGDSALYFCASSVGVDSGYEQYFGPGTRLTVT.

The chain is built from TRBV27 and TRBJ1-2; perhaps TRBD1 as D (5 bases). CDR1 is MNHEY, CDR2 SMNVEV, per germline (reference sequence). The CDR3 runs to 14 residues. V dropped 3 bases and J dropped 8 bases, with 16 bases sitting between them. The CDR3 DNA sequence: TGTGCCAGCAGTTTTCTGGGGTCCCGGGGCGGCTACACCTTC. As protein: CASSFLGSRGGYTF.

The sample holds one count of this clone. The chain employs TRBV29-1 and TRBJ2-1; D is uncertain. The V end was cut by 6 bases, the J end by 0 bases, with 9 bases between. This CDR3 region has 13 residues. Looked up from germline, CDR1 is SQVTM and CDR2 is ANQGSEA. The DNA of the CDR3 is TGCAGCGTAACAGATAACTCCTACAATGAGCAGTTCTTC. Translated, it gives CSVTDNSYNEQFF.

On this clone itself: It is unclear where the CDR3 begins or ends on the DNA, so no DNA is shown, and the CDR3 is as TCRdb lists it. The chain's CDR3 is CASTPSILNTEAFF. The chain uses TRBV6-5 and TRBJ1-1. The CDR3 is made up of 14 amino acids, end residues included. Germline CDR1 is MNHEY and CDR2 is SVGAGI.